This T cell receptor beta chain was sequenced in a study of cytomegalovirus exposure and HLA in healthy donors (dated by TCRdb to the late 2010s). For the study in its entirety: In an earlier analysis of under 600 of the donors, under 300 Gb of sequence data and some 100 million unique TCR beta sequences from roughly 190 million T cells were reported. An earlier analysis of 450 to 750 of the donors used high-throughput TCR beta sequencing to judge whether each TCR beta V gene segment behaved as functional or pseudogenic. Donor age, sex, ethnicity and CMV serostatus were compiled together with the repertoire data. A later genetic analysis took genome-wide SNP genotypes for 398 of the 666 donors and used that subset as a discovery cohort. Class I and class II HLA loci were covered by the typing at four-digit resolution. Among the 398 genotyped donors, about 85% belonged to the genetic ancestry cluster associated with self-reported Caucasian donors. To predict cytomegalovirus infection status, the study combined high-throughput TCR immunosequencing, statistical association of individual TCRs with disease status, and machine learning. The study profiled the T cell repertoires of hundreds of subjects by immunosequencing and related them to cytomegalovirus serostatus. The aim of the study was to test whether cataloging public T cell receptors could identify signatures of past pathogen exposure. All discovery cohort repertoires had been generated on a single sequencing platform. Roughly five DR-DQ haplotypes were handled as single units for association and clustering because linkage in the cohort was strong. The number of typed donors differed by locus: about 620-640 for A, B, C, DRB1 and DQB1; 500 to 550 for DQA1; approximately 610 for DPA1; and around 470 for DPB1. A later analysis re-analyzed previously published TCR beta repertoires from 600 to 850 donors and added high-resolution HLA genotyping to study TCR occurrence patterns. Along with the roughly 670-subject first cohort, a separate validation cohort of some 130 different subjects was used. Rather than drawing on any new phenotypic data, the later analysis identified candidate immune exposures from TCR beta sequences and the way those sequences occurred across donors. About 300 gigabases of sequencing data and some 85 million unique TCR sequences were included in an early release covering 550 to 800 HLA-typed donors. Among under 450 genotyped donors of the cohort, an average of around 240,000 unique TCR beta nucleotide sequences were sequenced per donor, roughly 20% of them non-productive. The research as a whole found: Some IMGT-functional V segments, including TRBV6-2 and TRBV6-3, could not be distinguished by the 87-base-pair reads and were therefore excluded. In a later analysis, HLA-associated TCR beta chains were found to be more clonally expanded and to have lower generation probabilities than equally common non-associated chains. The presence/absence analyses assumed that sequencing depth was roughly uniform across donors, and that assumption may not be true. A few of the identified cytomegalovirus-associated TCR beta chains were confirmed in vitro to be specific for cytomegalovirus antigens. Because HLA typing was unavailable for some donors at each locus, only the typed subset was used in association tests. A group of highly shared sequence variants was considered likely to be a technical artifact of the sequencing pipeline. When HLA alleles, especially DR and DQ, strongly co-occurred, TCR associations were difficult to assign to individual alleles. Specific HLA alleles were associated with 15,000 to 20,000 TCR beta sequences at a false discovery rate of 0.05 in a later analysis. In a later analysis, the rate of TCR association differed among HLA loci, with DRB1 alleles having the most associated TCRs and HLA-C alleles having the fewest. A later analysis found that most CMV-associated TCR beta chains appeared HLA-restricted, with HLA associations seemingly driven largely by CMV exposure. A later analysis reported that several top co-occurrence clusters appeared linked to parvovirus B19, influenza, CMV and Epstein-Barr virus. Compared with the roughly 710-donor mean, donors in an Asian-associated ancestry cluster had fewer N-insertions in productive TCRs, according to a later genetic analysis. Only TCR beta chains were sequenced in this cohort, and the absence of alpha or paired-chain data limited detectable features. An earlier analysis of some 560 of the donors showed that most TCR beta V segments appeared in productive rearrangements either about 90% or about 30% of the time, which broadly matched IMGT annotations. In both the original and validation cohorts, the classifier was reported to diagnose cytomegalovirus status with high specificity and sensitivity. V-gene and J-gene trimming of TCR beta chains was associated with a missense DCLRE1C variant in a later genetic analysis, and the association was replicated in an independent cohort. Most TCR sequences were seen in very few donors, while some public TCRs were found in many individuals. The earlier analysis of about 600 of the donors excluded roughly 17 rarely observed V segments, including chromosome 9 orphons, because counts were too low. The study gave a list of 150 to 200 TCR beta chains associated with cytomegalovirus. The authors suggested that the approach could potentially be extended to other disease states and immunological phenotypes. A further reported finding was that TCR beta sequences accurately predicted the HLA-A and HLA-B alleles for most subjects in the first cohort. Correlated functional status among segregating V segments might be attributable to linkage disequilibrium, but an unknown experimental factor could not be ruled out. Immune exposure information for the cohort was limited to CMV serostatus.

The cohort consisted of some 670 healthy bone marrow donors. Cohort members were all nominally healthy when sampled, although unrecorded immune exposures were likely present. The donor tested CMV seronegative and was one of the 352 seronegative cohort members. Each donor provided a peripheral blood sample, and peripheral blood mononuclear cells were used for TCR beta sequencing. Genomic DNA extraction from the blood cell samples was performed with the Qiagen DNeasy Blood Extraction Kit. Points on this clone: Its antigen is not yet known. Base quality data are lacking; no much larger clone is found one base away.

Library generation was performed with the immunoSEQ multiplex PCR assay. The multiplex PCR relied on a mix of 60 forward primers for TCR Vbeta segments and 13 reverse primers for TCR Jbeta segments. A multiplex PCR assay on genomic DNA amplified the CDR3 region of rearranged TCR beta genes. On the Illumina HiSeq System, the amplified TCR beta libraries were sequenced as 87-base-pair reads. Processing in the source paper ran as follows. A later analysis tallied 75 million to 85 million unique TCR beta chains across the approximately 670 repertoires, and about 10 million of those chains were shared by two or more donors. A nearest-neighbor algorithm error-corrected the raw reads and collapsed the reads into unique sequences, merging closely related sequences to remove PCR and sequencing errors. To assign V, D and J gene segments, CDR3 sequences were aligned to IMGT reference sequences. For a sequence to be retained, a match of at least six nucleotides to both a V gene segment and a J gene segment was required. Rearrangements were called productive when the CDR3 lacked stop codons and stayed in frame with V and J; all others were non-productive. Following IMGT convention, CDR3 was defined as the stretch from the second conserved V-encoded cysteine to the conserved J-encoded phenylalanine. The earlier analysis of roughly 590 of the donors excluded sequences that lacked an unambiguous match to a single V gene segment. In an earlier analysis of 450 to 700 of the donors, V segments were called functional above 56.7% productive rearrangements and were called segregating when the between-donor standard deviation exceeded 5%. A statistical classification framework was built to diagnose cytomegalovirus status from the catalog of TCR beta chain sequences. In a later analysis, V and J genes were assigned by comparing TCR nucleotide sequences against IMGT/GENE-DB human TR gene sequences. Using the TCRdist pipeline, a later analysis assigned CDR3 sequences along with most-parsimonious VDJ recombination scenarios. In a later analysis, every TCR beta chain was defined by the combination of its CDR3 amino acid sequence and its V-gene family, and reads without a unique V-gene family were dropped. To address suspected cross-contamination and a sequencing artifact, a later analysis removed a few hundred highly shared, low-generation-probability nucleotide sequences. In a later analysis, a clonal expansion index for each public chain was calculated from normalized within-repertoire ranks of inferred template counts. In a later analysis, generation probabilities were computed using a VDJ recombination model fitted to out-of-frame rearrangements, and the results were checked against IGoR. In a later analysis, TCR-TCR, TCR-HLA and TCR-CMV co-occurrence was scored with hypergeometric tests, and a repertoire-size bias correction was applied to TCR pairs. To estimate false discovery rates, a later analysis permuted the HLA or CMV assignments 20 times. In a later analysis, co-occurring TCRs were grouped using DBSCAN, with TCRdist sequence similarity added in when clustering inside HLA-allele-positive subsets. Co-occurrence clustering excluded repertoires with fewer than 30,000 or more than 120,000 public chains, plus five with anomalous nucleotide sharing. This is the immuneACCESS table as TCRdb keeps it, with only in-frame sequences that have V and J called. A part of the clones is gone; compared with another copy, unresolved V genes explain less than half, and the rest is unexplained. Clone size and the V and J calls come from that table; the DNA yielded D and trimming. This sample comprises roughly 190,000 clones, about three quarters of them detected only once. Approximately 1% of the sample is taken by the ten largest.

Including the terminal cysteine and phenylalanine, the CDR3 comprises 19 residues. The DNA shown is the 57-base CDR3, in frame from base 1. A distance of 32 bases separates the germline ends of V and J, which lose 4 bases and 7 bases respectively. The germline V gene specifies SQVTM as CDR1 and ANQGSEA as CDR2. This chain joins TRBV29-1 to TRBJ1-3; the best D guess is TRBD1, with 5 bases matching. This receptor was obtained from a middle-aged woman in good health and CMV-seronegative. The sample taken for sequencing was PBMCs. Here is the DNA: TGCAGCGTTGCGGACCCTGGCTCTCTGAATCTCGGGGGTATCAACACCATATATTTT. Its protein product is CSVADPGSLNLGGINTIYF.